The clone carrying this T cell receptor (beta chain) has more than one count but fewer than ten. Investigators sought sequencing depths of between 1 in 200,000 and 1 in 1 million T cells. The protocol was immunoSEQ multiplex PCR, while the TCRdb copy is restricted to in-frame clones and leaves out a portion. The sample has about 270,000 clones; roughly 76% are singletons. The data were taken from a study of cytotoxic CD8 clonotypes in ibrutinib-treated CLL. About the research overall: After a median of 68 months, about 14 patients stayed remitted and approximately twelve progressed; responses had been partial in around 25 and complete in 2.

The germline V gene has CDR1 MNHNY and CDR2 SVGAGI (reference sequence). CDR3 length equals 14 residues. J was trimmed by 2 bases and V by 7 bases; bases with no gene match: 6. The rearrangement uses TRBV6-6 and TRBJ2-5; TRBD2 matches at 8 bases. This TCR was sampled from a human donor with chronic lymphocytic leukemia. Sequencing used PBMCs, obtained at disease progression, from a patient treated with ibrutinib. The CDR3 DNA reads TGTGCCAGCAAACTAGCGGCGCAGCAAGAGACCCAGTACTTC. It is translated as CASKLAAQQETQYF.